This T cell receptor beta chain derives from a study of T cell responses to AZD1222 COVID-19 vaccine. Looked up from germline, CDR1 is SGHAT and CDR2 is FQNNGV. V dropped 2 bases and J dropped 0 bases, with 5 bases sitting between them. This CDR3 is 14 amino acids long. Sequencing was performed with immunoSEQ multiplex PCR; in TCRdb, only in-frame clones are kept and a portion is missing. The data hold 45,000 to 50,000 clones, with around 89% observed a single time. The chain links TRBV11-2 to TRBJ2-1; D not certain. The material was peripheral blood, obtained 28 days after the second AZD1222 dose. This receptor was identified in an adult who received the AZD1222 COVID-19 vaccine. CDR3 loop: CASSLLGSYNEQFF. The CDR3 region has the DNA TGTGCCAGCAGCTTATTGGGCTCCTACAATGAGCAGTTCTTC.